This entry is about one TCR beta chain. Profiling relied on immunoSEQ multiplex PCR, and the TCRdb table lists in-frame clones only, not all of them. The sample records 65,000 to 90,000 clones, about 87% being singletons. This sample is part of a study of control samples from healthy donors and cancer patients. The receptor was derived from a man in his fifties in good health. Sample: blood.

The CDR3 DNA sequence: TGTGCCACCGCGGCAGGGGGTAGTAACAATGAGCAGTTCTTC. It specifies CATAAGGSNNEQFF. J is TRBJ2-1 and V is TRBV15, with 7 bases identical to TRBD1. CDR1 and CDR2 from the germline V gene are LNHNV and YYDKDF (reference sequence). The length of the CDR3 is 14 residues. The V and J ends lost 8 bases and 5 bases, in that order; junction bases with no gene match: 9.